These 30 T cell receptor beta chains share one sample of origin, sequenced in a study of control samples from healthy donors and cancer patients (TCRdb year 2020). The library was obtained by the immunoSEQ multiplex PCR assay. Here the immuneACCESS table is served through TCRdb, limited to in-frame sequences with V and J called. Missing clones are a known gap in these copies; in checked studies unresolved V genes cover under half, and the rest lacks a known reason. This sample has 130,000 or so clones in its table, and approximately 89% of those were observed once. The ten biggest clones cover 2.9% of the sample. Material: blood. The origin of the receptors is a man in his sixties in good health.

The V gene is TRBV6-5, the J gene TRBJ2-7; 9 bases align to TRBD1. V shed 8 bases and J 0 bases; nucleotides not matched to a gene: 5. CDR3 length: 14 amino acids. Germline CDR1 is MNHEY and CDR2 is SVGAGI. CDR3 sequence: CASGRTGVSYEQYF. The DNA for the CDR3 is TGTGCCAGCGGAAGGACAGGGGTCTCCTACGAGCAGTACTTC.

The chain joins TRBV18 to TRBJ2-7; 10 bases line up with TRBD1. J was trimmed by 3 bases and V by 6 bases; bases with no gene match: 5. CDR1 is KGHSH, CDR2 LQKENI, per germline. The CDR3 is made up of 14 amino acids. The CDR3 loop reads CASSIGTGDYEQYF. The CDR3 DNA is TGTGCCAGCTCGATTGGGACAGGGGACTACGAGCAGTACTTC.

This clone showed up just a few times. The chain has TRBV6-6 and TRBJ1-2, with D uncertain. The V and J ends lost 0 bases and 1 base respectively, with 12 bases between them. Germline loops: CDR1 MNHNY, CDR2 SVGAGI (reference sequence). The CDR3 is 16 residues long. In nucleotides, the CDR3 is TGTGCCAGCAGTTACTCGGCAGAGCTAAATAACTATGGCTACACCTTC. It is translated as CASSYSAELNNYGYTF.

The J gene is TRBJ1-4, the V gene TRBV10-3, with a weak D call TRBD1 (5 bases). The CDR3 runs 13 residues. V gave up 3 bases and J gave up 7 bases, with 9 bases separating them. Germline-derived CDR1 and CDR2 are ENHRY and SYGVKD. DNA for the CDR3: TGTGCCATCAGTGACATGGGGGGTGAAAAACTGTTTTTT. Its protein is CAISDMGGEKLFF.

This rearrangement joins TRBV19 to TRBJ2-6, with 10 positions matching TRBD1. This CDR3 region has 19 residues. Germline CDR1 reads LNHDA; CDR2 reads SQIVND (reference sequence). V lost 2 bases and J lost 2; bases outside the gene matches: 9. CDR3 coding DNA: TGTGCCAGTAGTATATCGACAGGGGGCCGGGGAGCTGGGGCCAACGTCCTGACTTTC. It codes for CASSISTGGRGAGANVLTF.

The chain links TRBV5-3 to TRBJ1-2; 10 positions match TRBD1. TRBV5-3 is treated as an ORF (open reading frame) with a function not yet certain. V gave up 4 bases and J gave up 8 bases; unmatched junction bases: 5. CDR3 length: 13 amino acids. CDR3 in amino acids: CARSPGTGDGYTF. In DNA, the CDR3 is TGTGCCAGAAGCCCCGGGACAGGGGACGGCTACACCTTC.

The CDR3 bases are TGTGCCGCCGGACAGCTGGAGACCCAGTACTTC. This gives the protein CAAGQLETQYF. The genes are TRBV7-9 and TRBJ2-5; possible D gene TRBD1, 6 bases. The CDR3 is 11 amino acids. V was clipped by 11 bases and J by 5 bases, with 12 bases between them. Germline CDR1 is SEHNR and CDR2 is FQNEAQ (reference sequence).

Details on this clone: The identical CDR3 is also encoded by other nucleotide sequences in the sample. The chain has TRBV5-1 and TRBJ2-3, with D perhaps matching TRBD1 (5 bases). The germline V and J ends were trimmed by 2 bases and 4 bases, with 5 bases remaining between them. Germline lookup yields CDR1 SGHRS and CDR2 YFSETQ. The CDR3 has 12 residues. DNA for the CDR3: TGCGCCAGCAGCTTAGGGGCAGATACGCAGTATTTT. Its translation is CASSLGADTQYF.

The V gene is TRBV28, the J gene TRBJ1-5; D is unresolved. This CDR3 has 15 residues. V gave up 3 bases and J gave up 2 bases, with 11 bases separating them. Germline lookup yields CDR1 MDHEN and CDR2 SYDVKM. The CDR3 nucleotides read TGTGCCAGCAGTTTTAGTGGGTCGGGCAATCAGCCCCAGCATTTT. Residues: CASSFSGSGNQPQHF.

The rearrangement uses TRBV28 and TRBJ1-2; possible D gene TRBD1, 6 bases. In germline, CDR1 is MDHEN, CDR2 SYDVKM. Trimming left V 2 bases short and J 4 bases short, with 20 bases between. The CDR3 totals 17 residues. CDR3 in amino acids: CASSLSTGGGRSYGYTF. In DNA form, the CDR3 reads TGTGCCAGCAGTTTAAGTACTGGGGGCGGACGGAGCTATGGCTACACCTTC.

A single count supports this clone. The V gene is TRBV19, the J gene TRBJ2-3; the match to TRBD1 covers 7 bases. From germline, CDR1 is LNHDA and CDR2 SQIVND (reference sequence). V trimming: 3 bases; J trimming: 5 bases; junction bases outside the gene matches: 8. The CDR3 runs to 15 residues. CDR3 sequence (DNA): TGTGCCAGTAGTATTGTGACAGGGATGGGAGATACGCAGTATTTT. Its protein product is CASSIVTGMGDTQYF.

The chain uses TRBV7-8 and TRBJ2-7, with a weak D call TRBD2 (6 bases). Trimming stripped 5 bases from V and 1 base from J, with 15 bases between. Germline V gives CDR1 SGHVS, CDR2 FQNEAQ. The CDR3 is 15 amino acids. In DNA form, the CDR3 reads TGTGCCAGCAGCCTTGTGGGCGCGGGGTCCTACGAGCAGTACTTC. It is translated as CASSLVGAGSYEQYF.

The chain carries TRBV5-1 and TRBJ2-7; 11 bases match TRBD1. Losses at the gene ends were 1 base for V and 4 bases for J; bases not matched to a gene: 4. This CDR3 is 15 amino acids long. Germline lookup yields CDR1 SGHRS and CDR2 YFSETQ. The chain's CDR3 is CASSLFGTGGYEQYF. DNA of the CDR3: TGCGCCAGCAGCTTGTTCGGGACAGGGGGTTACGAGCAGTACTTC.

In this sample, this clone turned up once. The genes are TRBV6-6 and TRBJ1-2; no clear D. Germline V gene lookup returns CDR1 MNHNY and CDR2 SVGAGI (reference sequence). The CDR3 loop spans 13 amino acids. V shed 7 bases and J shed 0 bases, with 9 bases lying between them. The CDR3 here is CASIDGANYGYTF. In DNA form, the CDR3 reads TGTGCCAGCATAGACGGAGCTAACTATGGCTACACCTTC.

V is TRBV28 and J is TRBJ1-4; D possibly corresponds to TRBD1 (6 bases). CDR1 is MDHEN and CDR2 is SYDVKM in the germline V gene. V was clipped by 2 bases and J by 7 bases, with 14 bases between them. The CDR3 consists of 15 residues. The CDR3 region is CASSLALPGAEKLFF. CDR3 DNA: TGTGCCAGCAGTTTAGCGCTACCGGGGGCTGAAAAACTGTTTTTT. The whole variable domain, filled in from reference TRBV28 and TRBJ1-4, reads DVKVTQSSRYLVKRTGEKVFLECVQDMDHENMFWYRQDPGLGLRLIYFSYDVKMKEKGDIPEGYSVSREKKERFSLILESASTNQTSMYLCASSLALPGAEKLFFGSGTQLSVL.

V usage is TRBV28 and J usage is TRBJ2-5; 9 bases fit TRBD1. Per the germline V gene, CDR1 is MDHEN and CDR2 is SYDVKM. V lost 3 bases, J lost 5 bases, and 7 bases stayed unmatched. The CDR3 has 15 residues. CDR3 sequence (DNA): TGTGCCAGCAGTTTTACCGGGACAGGGTATGAGACCCAGTACTTC. Translation gives CASSFTGTGYETQYF.

This clone came up once. This rearrangement joins TRBV18 to TRBJ1-6; TRBD1 is a possible D gene (6 bases). The V gene's germline CDR1 is KGHSH and CDR2 LQKENI. There are 15 residues in the CDR3. Trimming removed 6 bases from V and 14 bases from J, with 23 bases in between. The CDR3 bases are TGTGCCAGCTCCGCCCGGACAGATCCTTTTTTTTCCCTCCACTTT. This translates into CASSARTDPFFSLHF.

The chain employs TRBV28 and TRBJ1-3; D is unresolved. Germline V gene sequence: CDR1 MDHEN, CDR2 SYDVKM. The CDR3 has 17 residues. Trimming cost V 2 bases and J 5 bases, with 19 bases left between them. The CDR3 nucleotides are TGTGCCAGCAGTTTACCCCCCCCCTACAACGGTCGAAACACCATATATTTT. Translating gives CASSLPPPYNGRNTIYF.

The chain recombines TRBV3-1 (or the pseudogene TRBV3-2) with TRBJ1-6; D is unresolved. This CDR3 region has 14 residues. Trimming left V 3 bases short and J 7 bases short, with 10 bases between. Per the germline V gene, CDR1 is LGHDT and CDR2 is YNNKEL (reference sequence). This CDR3 is CASSQALANSPLHF. The CDR3 DNA is TGTGCCAGCAGCCAGGCTCTCGCGAATTCACCCCTCCACTTT.

The chain couples TRBV3-1 (or the pseudogene TRBV3-2) to TRBJ2-1; TRBD2 agrees at 10 bases. The ends lost 4 bases at V and 7 bases at J; junction bases unmatched: 10. CDR3 length: 16 residues. The germline gives CDR1 LGHDT, CDR2 YNNKEL (reference sequence). The CDR3 DNA follows: TGTGCCAGCAGCCGCTTATTAACTAGCGGGGTTAATGAGCAGTTCTTC. This gives the protein CASSRLLTSGVNEQFF.

The V gene is TRBV6-6, the J gene TRBJ2-7; 9 nucleotides align to TRBD2. Germline-derived CDR1 and CDR2 are MNHNY and SVGAGI (reference sequence). The CDR3 has 15 residues. Germline trimming cut 4 bases from V and 2 bases from J; bases unmatched to any gene: 6. The CDR3 DNA reads as TGTGCCAGCAGTTTTAGTAGCGGGGGCACCTACGAGCAGTACTTC. Translation gives CASSFSSGGTYEQYF.

The chain recombines TRBV5-8 with TRBJ1-5; 7 bases agree with TRBD1. The germline CDR1 and CDR2 sequences are SGHTS and YDEGEE. Trimming removed 2 bases from V and 0 bases from J; junction bases left unmatched: 5. The CDR3 spans 16 residues. For the CDR3, the DNA is TGTGCCAGCAGCTTTTTCGGACAGGTTAGCAATCAGCCCCAGCATTTT. Translation: CASSFFGQVSNQPQHF.

CDR3 amino acids: CASSKVLAGGYNEQFF. Written as DNA, the CDR3 is TGTGCCAGCAGCAAAGTCCTAGCGGGGGGTTACAATGAGCAGTTCTTC. The chain combines TRBV21-1 with TRBJ2-1; the D call in the table, TRBD2, was not verified against the DNA. TRBV21-1 is a pseudogene segment. There are 16 residues in the CDR3.

The table lists this clone with a count of one. The V and J genes are TRBV5-1 and TRBJ1-1; tentatively, D is TRBD1 (5 bases). This CDR3 region has 13 residues. The V and J ends lost 4 bases and 6 bases respectively, with 13 bases between them. From germline, CDR1 is SGHRS and CDR2 YFSETQ. In DNA, the CDR3 is TGCGCCAGCAGCCCCGGGGGAAACCCTGAAGCTTTCTTT. Its protein product is CASSPGGNPEAFF.

The chain employs TRBV4-1 and TRBJ1-6; the D gene is possibly TRBD1 (5 bases). Per germline, CDR1 MGHRA and CDR2 YSYEKL. The CDR3 length is 16 residues. Trimming took 1 base from V and 7 from J, leaving 14 bases between them. Written as DNA, the CDR3 is TGCGCCAGCAGCCAAGTGGTTGGACAAAGAAATTCACCCCTCCACTTT. Translating gives CASSQVVGQRNSPLHF.

The V call is TRBV9, the J call TRBJ1-5, with D maybe TRBD1 (5 bases). The CDR3 consists of 15 residues. Germline CDR1 SGDLS, CDR2 YYNGEE. V dropped 3 bases and J dropped 3 bases, with 13 bases sitting between them. DNA of the CDR3: TGTGCCAGCAGCGCCAGCCAGGGATCCAATCAGCCCCAGCATTTT. Encoded protein: CASSASQGSNQPQHF.

The genes are TRBV12-3 or TRBV12-4 and TRBJ1-4; D is undetermined. The germline V and J ends were trimmed by 3 bases and 3 bases, with 5 bases remaining between them. The CDR3 is 13 amino acids. This CDR3 reads CASSFMANEKLFF. CDR3 nucleotide sequence: TGTGCCAGCAGTTTTATGGCTAATGAAAAACTGTTTTTT.

The chain uses TRBV2 and TRBJ1-5; D is perhaps TRBD1 (5 bases). The length of the CDR3 is 14 residues. The ends were cut back, 7 bases at V and 7 bases at J, with 17 bases in the middle. The germline gives CDR1 SNHLY, CDR2 FYNNEI. The CDR3 loop reads CASTLRGIGQPQHF. The CDR3 nucleotides read TGTGCCAGCACATTAAGGGGAATAGGACAGCCCCAGCATTTT.

The J gene is TRBJ1-1, the V gene TRBV19, with D possibly matching TRBD1 (6 bases). Germline-derived CDR1 and CDR2 are LNHDA and SQIVND (reference sequence). The CDR3 consists of 14 residues. Between the trimmed V and J ends, which lost 6 bases and 5 bases, there was a span of 16 bases. DNA for the CDR3: TGTGCCAGTAGGGCGGGGGGCGTATGGACTGAAGCTTTCTTT. Translating gives CASRAGGVWTEAFF. The full variable domain, its missing parts supplied by reference TRBV19 and TRBJ1-1, is DGGITQSPKYLFRKEGQNVTLSCEQNLNHDAMYWYRQDPGQGLRLIYYSQIVNDFQKGDIAEGYSVSREKKESFPLTVTSAQKNPTAFYLCASRAGGVWTEAFFGQGTRLTVV.

For this clone: A read error may produce the germline difference seen at one junction end. The genes are TRBV18 and TRBJ2-7; 9 bases align to TRBD1. The CDR3 consists of 15 residues. Germline CDR1 reads KGHSH; CDR2 reads LQKENI. CDR3 protein: CASSPLDRGNYEQYF. DNA for the CDR3: TGTGCCAGCTCGCCACTTGACAGGGGGAACTACGAGCAGTACTTC. Variable domain in full (rest from reference TRBV18 and TRBJ2-7): NAGVMQNPRHLVRRRGQEARLRCSPMKGHSHVYWYRQLPEEGLKFMVYLQKENIIDESGMPKERFSAEFPKEGPSILRIQQVVRGDSAAYFCASSPLDRGNYEQYFGPGTRLTVT.